This T cell receptor (beta chain) stems from a study of PD-L1 blockade in urothelial cancer. Study-wide context: Patients' prior chemotherapy regimens numbered 0 to 3. Analyzed time points were 3 weeks (second dose) and 6 weeks after therapy began.

Trimming took 2 bases from V and 2 from J; bases not matched to a gene: 5. This CDR3 is 16 amino acids long. Looked up from germline, CDR1 is SEHNR and CDR2 is FQNEAQ (reference sequence). Here immunoSEQ multiplex PCR was the method, and the copy in TCRdb shows in-frame clones only, minus some. The table includes approximately 71,000 clones, 84% detected once. Time point noted: pretreatment peripheral blood. The chain joins TRBV7-9 to TRBJ1-3; TRBD1 matches 8 bases. The sequence was obtained from a woman in her 70s with urothelial cancer. The sample here was PBMCs, taken around atezolizumab (anti-PD-L1) treatment. The CDR3 is CASSLPGQGTGNTIYF. CDR3 nucleotide sequence: TGTGCCAGCAGCTTACCCGGACAGGGTACTGGAAACACCATATATTTT. The full variable domain, in which reference TRBV7-9 and TRBJ1-3 provide the parts outside the CDR3, is DTGVSQNPRHKITKRGQNVTFRCDPISEHNRLYWYRQTLGQGPEFLTYFQNEAQLEKSRLLSDRFSAERPKGSFSTLEIQRTEQGDSAMYLCASSLPGQGTGNTIYFGEGSWLTVV.